The 32 T cell receptor beta chains below all came from one sample that was sequenced in a study of blood T cell repertoires in COVID-19. Produced via immunoSEQ multiplex PCR; TCRdb's table is partial and in-frame only. The sample contains about 87,000 clones, about nine tenths of which appear only once. The sequencing input was peripheral blood. These receptors all come from an elderly woman with acute or convalescent COVID-19.

The rearrangement joins TRBV7-2 to TRBJ1-4; D is unclear. Trimming shortened V by 0 bases and J by 7 bases, and 12 bases separated the two germline ends. In germline, CDR1 is SGHTA, CDR2 FQGNSA. The CDR3 contains 15 residues. The CDR3 region has the DNA TGTGCCAGCAGCTTAGCGGGAGGGTTGGGTGAAAAACTGTTTTTT. Its translation is CASSLAGGLGEKLFF.

In regard to this clone: The sample has other DNA sequences that encode this CDR3 too. This rearrangement joins TRBV3-1 (or the pseudogene TRBV3-2) to TRBJ1-1; possibly TRBD1 for D (6 bases). The CDR3 spans 14 residues. Germline V gives CDR1 LGHDT, CDR2 YNNKEL (reference sequence). The V and J ends lost 1 base and 3 bases respectively, with 9 bases between them. CDR3 region: CASSQGGGYTEAFF. The CDR3 DNA follows: TGTGCCAGCAGCCAAGGAGGGGGTTACACTGAAGCTTTCTTT.

The CDR3 coding sequence is TGCGCCAGCAGCCGGGAGGGCGCGGACTATGGCTACACCTTC. Its protein product is CASSREGADYGYTF. The genes are TRBV5-1 and TRBJ1-2; D unresolved. The ends were cut back, 4 bases at V and 3 bases at J, with 13 bases in the middle. In germline, CDR1 is SGHRS, CDR2 YFSETQ. This CDR3 is built from 14 residues.

The rearrangement joins TRBV19 to TRBJ1-1; D ambiguous. The germline CDR1 and CDR2 sequences are LNHDA and SQIVND (reference sequence). The CDR3 is 14 residues long. The V gene lost 6 bases and the J gene lost 1 base, with 12 bases spanning the gap. The CDR3 loop reads CASSLRSGNTEAFF. The CDR3 DNA is TGTGCCAGTAGCTTAAGATCGGGGAACACTGAAGCTTTCTTT.

This clone was detected once. The V call is TRBV27, the J call TRBJ2-5; the match to TRBD2 covers 11 bases. The germline V gene encodes CDR1 MNHEY and CDR2 SMNVEV (reference sequence). The V and J ends lost 6 bases and 5 bases, in that order; junction bases with no gene match: 2. This CDR3 has 13 amino acids. CDR3 region: CASRPSGGETQYF. The CDR3 nucleotides read TGTGCCAGCAGACCTAGCGGGGGGGAGACCCAGTACTTC.

A single count supports this clone. V usage is TRBV18 and J usage is TRBJ2-1; TRBD2 agrees at 10 bases. Germline assignment: CDR1 KGHSH and CDR2 LQKENI. Trimming cost V 4 bases and J 1 base; bases outside gene matches: 4. This CDR3 is built from 16 residues. The CDR3 loop reads CASSRLAGVSYNEQFF. CDR3 in DNA: TGTGCCAGCTCACGGCTAGCGGGGGTTTCCTACAATGAGCAGTTCTTC.

In nucleotides, the CDR3 is TGTGCCAGCAGTCCCCTAGTATCCTACGAGCAGTACTTC. Its translation is CASSPLVSYEQYF. The chain joins TRBV6-6 to TRBJ2-7, with D unresolved. This CDR3 spans 13 amino acids. V dropped 5 bases and J dropped 1 base, with 9 bases sitting between them. From germline, CDR1 is MNHNY and CDR2 SVGAGI (reference sequence).

The rearrangement links TRBV11-3 to TRBJ2-7; D unresolved. The CDR3 is 13 residues long. Germline values: CDR1 SGHNT, CDR2 YENEEA. V was shortened by 1 base and J by 2 bases, with 6 bases between the two germline ends. CDR3 DNA: TGTGCCAGCAGCTTAGGCGCCGCCTACGAGCAGTACTTC. Amino acid sequence: CASSLGAAYEQYF.

The CDR3 nucleotides read TGCGCCAGCAGCTTCGGAGAGGGAGACTCCTACGAGCAGTACTTC. Residues: CASSFGEGDSYEQYF. J is TRBJ2-7 and V is TRBV5-1, with TRBD2 as a possible D gene (5 bases). V was clipped by 2 bases and J by 0 bases, with 12 bases between them. The germline gives CDR1 SGHRS, CDR2 YFSETQ. CDR3 length: 15 amino acids.

This clone was counted a few times. The J gene is TRBJ1-5, the V gene TRBV2; D might be TRBD1 (6 bases). Germline V gene lookup returns CDR1 SNHLY and CDR2 FYNNEI. Trimming took off 5 bases at V and 9 bases at J, with 14 bases between the two ends. This CDR3 is built from 13 residues. CDR3 coding DNA: TGTGCCAGCAGTTCTACACAGGGACGGCCCCAGCATTTT. This translates into CASSSTQGRPQHF. The full variable domain, completed using reference TRBV2 and TRBJ1-5, is EPEVTQTPSHQVTQMGQEVILRCVPISNHLYFYWYRQILGQKVEFLVSFYNNEISEKSEIFDDQFSVERPDGSNFTLKIRSTKLEDSAMYFCASSSTQGRPQHFGDGTRLSIL.

This clone was counted once. The chain joins TRBV15 to TRBJ2-3; 11 bases fit TRBD2. J was trimmed by 8 bases and V by 0 bases; bases with no gene match: 13. In germline, CDR1 is LNHNV, CDR2 YYDKDF (reference sequence). This CDR3 has 18 amino acids. CDR3 sequence: CATSRDGPGLAGGSTQYF. In DNA, the CDR3 is TGTGCCACCAGCAGAGATGGTCCAGGGCTAGCGGGGGGAAGTACGCAGTATTTT.

V usage is TRBV4-2 and J usage is TRBJ2-3, with 7 bases that match TRBD2. Looked up from germline, CDR1 is LGHNA and CDR2 is YNFKEQ. With V trimmed by 3 bases and J by 0 bases, 12 bases remained unmatched. CDR3 size: 18 residues. Here the CDR3 DNA reads TGTGCCAGCAGCCACCAATTTGCCAGCGGGACTAGCACAGATACGCAGTATTTT. It codes for CASSHQFASGTSTDTQYF.

The chain recombines TRBV18 with TRBJ2-7; 9 bases match TRBD2. Germline lookup yields CDR1 KGHSH and CDR2 LQKENI. V lost 6 bases and J lost 3; bases outside the gene matches: 6. This CDR3 contains 14 residues. CDR3 residues: CASSQGLALYEQYF. The CDR3 nucleotides read TGTGCCAGCTCCCAAGGACTAGCGCTCTACGAGCAGTACTTC.

V and J are TRBV6-2 or TRBV6-3 and TRBJ1-5; D is uncertain. This CDR3 is built from 19 residues. V lost 5 bases, J lost 1 base, and 24 bases lay in between. Germline CDR1 and CDR2: MNHEY and SVGEGT. CDR3 sequence reads: CASSDLRAGLHLSNQPQHF. CDR3 DNA: TGTGCCAGCAGTGACCTTAGAGCTGGACTTCATTTAAGCAATCAGCCCCAGCATTTT.

CDR3 residues: CASSQEWPSGGTYEQYF. DNA of the CDR3: TGTGCCAGCAGCCAAGAGTGGCCTAGCGGGGGGACCTACGAGCAGTACTTC. This chain joins TRBV3-1 (or the pseudogene TRBV3-2) and TRBJ2-7; 11 bases fit TRBD2. The germline gives CDR1 LGHDT, CDR2 YNNKEL (reference sequence). The CDR3 contains 17 residues. V trimming: 0 bases; J trimming: 2 bases; junction bases outside the gene matches: 6.

The chain employs TRBV5-8 and TRBJ2-3; 10 nucleotides agree with TRBD1. V lost 7 bases and J lost 5; bases outside the gene matches: 4. The germline gives CDR1 SGHTS, CDR2 YDEGEE. The CDR3 runs to 13 residues. The CDR3 reads CASRQGARDTQYF. Written as DNA, the CDR3 is TGTGCCAGCCGACAGGGGGCGCGAGATACGCAGTATTTT.

V usage is TRBV30 and J usage is TRBJ2-7; no reliable D call. CDR3 size: 13 residues. Germline CDR1 is GTSNPN and CDR2 is SVGIG (reference sequence). CDR3 DNA: TGTGCAACGAACCAGGCCCCCACCTACGAGCAGTACTTC. It is translated as CATNQAPTYEQYF.

The genes are TRBV30 and TRBJ1-1; TRBD1 agrees at 7 bases. The germline gives CDR1 GTSNPN, CDR2 SVGIG (reference sequence). The CDR3 consists of 16 residues. V shed 0 bases and J 1 base; nucleotides not matched to a gene: 8. This CDR3 is CAWSVRGTAKNTEAFF. In DNA form, the CDR3 reads TGTGCCTGGAGTGTACGAGGGACAGCGAAGAACACTGAAGCTTTCTTT.

Only one count was recorded for this clone. The chain uses TRBV19 and TRBJ1-1; no clear D gene. Per germline, CDR1 LNHDA and CDR2 SQIVND (reference sequence). V was clipped by 10 bases and J by 6 bases, with 18 bases between them. This CDR3 region has 13 residues. The CDR3 DNA sequence: TGTGCCACCTCAATAGCCCGTCGTGCTGAAGCTTTCTTT. Protein: CATSIARRAEAFF.

The CDR3 loop reads CASSPDRAYEQYF. Here the CDR3 DNA reads TGCGCCAGCAGCCCCGACAGGGCCTACGAGCAGTACTTC. The chain recombines TRBV5-1 with TRBJ2-7; the match to TRBD1 covers 7 bases. Trimming at V came to 4 bases and at J to 2 bases, leaving 3 bases not matched to a gene. The CDR3 sequence is 13 residues long. Germline V gene sequence: CDR1 SGHRS, CDR2 YFSETQ.

V usage is TRBV6-2 or TRBV6-3 and J usage is TRBJ2-1; TRBD2 matches 11 bases. Trimming cost V 6 bases and J 5 bases; bases outside gene matches: 12. The CDR3 covers 17 residues. The V gene's germline CDR1 is MNHEY and CDR2 SVGEGT. CDR3 protein: CASRPGTSGDSHNEQFF. The DNA for the CDR3 is TGTGCCAGCAGACCTGGGACTAGCGGTGATTCCCACAATGAGCAGTTCTTC.

This clone came up a few times. This chain links TRBV5-1 with TRBJ2-7, with D uncertain. V lost 0 bases to trimming and J lost 5 bases, with 12 bases between them. CDR3 length equals 14 residues. CDR1 is SGHRS and CDR2 is YFSETQ in the germline V gene. Here the CDR3 reads CASSLDSPSDEQYF. The CDR3 bases are TGCGCCAGCAGCTTGGATAGCCCCTCGGACGAGCAGTACTTC. Full variable domain (outside the CDR3, taken from reference TRBV5-1 and TRBJ2-7): KAGVTQTPRYLIKTRGQQVTLSCSPISGHRSVSWYQQTPGQGLQFLFEYFSETQRNKGNFPGRFSGRQFSNSRSEMNVSTLELGDSALYLCASSLDSPSDEQYFGPGTRLTVT.

The rearrangement links TRBV30 to TRBJ1-2; maybe TRBD1 (6 bases). Trimming cost V 3 bases and J 2 bases, with 10 bases left between them. This CDR3 contains 13 residues. CDR1 is GTSNPN, CDR2 SVGIG, per germline (reference sequence). The CDR3 loop reads CAWSPGQNYGYTF. Here the CDR3 DNA reads TGTGCCTGGAGCCCCGGACAGAACTATGGCTACACCTTC.

The CDR3 here is CASPLGPGNPPSNEQFF. CDR3 in DNA: TGTGCCAGCCCCTTGGGGCCAGGGAATCCCCCTAGCAATGAGCAGTTCTTC. The rearrangement joins TRBV5-8 to TRBJ2-1; maybe TRBD1 (5 bases). Trimming cost V 7 bases and J 6 bases, with 26 bases left between them. Germline CDR1 reads SGHTS; CDR2 reads YDEGEE. This CDR3 is built from 17 residues.

The chain couples TRBV6-5 to TRBJ1-5; 9 bases are a match to TRBD1. The germline V gene has CDR1 MNHEY and CDR2 SVGAGI. With 6 bases clipped from V and 7 bases from J, the junction kept 7 bases outside the gene matches. This CDR3 has 14 amino acids. CDR3 region: CASRGTGPGQPQHF. Written as DNA, the CDR3 is TGTGCCAGCAGGGGGACAGGGCCTGGCCAGCCCCAGCATTTT.

This chain joins TRBV6-5 and TRBJ1-3; D might be TRBD1 (6 bases). The germline CDR1 and CDR2 sequences are MNHEY and SVGAGI. The CDR3 is 16 residues long. Trimming removed 0 bases from V and 0 bases from J, with 9 bases in between. The CDR3 DNA reads TGTGCCAGCAGTTACTCGATAGGGGGCTCTGGAAACACCATATATTTT. Amino acids: CASSYSIGGSGNTIYF.

The sample holds a few counts of this clone. The chain's CDR3 is CASSVGPQITEAFF. In DNA, the CDR3 is TGTGCCAGCAGCGTAGGGCCACAAATCACTGAAGCTTTCTTT. V gene TRBV9 combines with J gene TRBJ1-1; D is undetermined. CDR3 length equals 14 residues. Germline CDR1 SGDLS, CDR2 YYNGEE. Trimming cost V 0 bases and J 4 bases, with 10 bases left between them. The variable domain in full, completed from reference TRBV9 and TRBJ1-1, reads DSGVTQTPKHLITATGQRVTLRCSPRSGDLSVYWYQQSLDQGLQFLIQYYNGEERAKGNILERFSAQQFPDLHSELNLSSLELGDSALYFCASSVGPQITEAFFGQGTRLTVV.

V gene TRBV30 combines with J gene TRBJ1-5; 8 bases agree with TRBD1. This CDR3 is 19 amino acids long. Losses at the gene ends were 2 bases for V and 0 bases for J; bases not matched to a gene: 15. The germline gives CDR1 GTSNPN, CDR2 SVGIG (reference sequence). CDR3 DNA sequence: TGTGCCTGGAGTTTTTCCGGGACAGGAAGAATCTATAGCAATCAGCCCCAGCATTTT. It codes for CAWSFSGTGRIYSNQPQHF.

The J gene is TRBJ2-7, the V gene TRBV7-8; 8 nucleotides align to TRBD2. Germline lookup yields CDR1 SGHVS and CDR2 FQNEAQ. V dropped 2 bases and J dropped 5; count of bases not matched to a gene: 5. The CDR3 extends over 14 amino acids. The CDR3 is CASSLSSGVNEQYF. The CDR3 DNA sequence: TGTGCCAGCAGCTTAAGTAGCGGGGTCAACGAGCAGTACTTC.

The chain couples TRBV3-1 (or the pseudogene TRBV3-2) to TRBJ2-2; 12 bases agree with TRBD2. This CDR3 is built from 18 residues. Unmatched junction bases numbered 8, after V lost 0 bases and J lost 6 bases. Germline V gene lookup returns CDR1 LGHDT and CDR2 YNNKEL (reference sequence). The CDR3 DNA is TGTGCCAGCAGCCAAGATTTAGGACTAGCGGGACGGGCCGGGGAGCTGTTTTTT. This encodes CASSQDLGLAGRAGELFF.

V usage is TRBV21-1 and J usage is TRBJ1-1; TRBD1, the table's D call, lacks a check against the DNA. TRBV21-1 is tagged as a pseudogene. The CDR3 loop spans 13 amino acids. The DNA for the CDR3 is TGTGCCAGCAGGCAGGGGATGAACACTGAAGCTTTCTTT. As protein: CASRQGMNTEAFF.

V usage is TRBV18 and J usage is TRBJ2-1, with 9 bases lining up with TRBD1. Germline-derived CDR1 and CDR2 are KGHSH and LQKENI. Unmatched junction bases numbered 5, after V lost 3 bases and J lost 8 bases. The CDR3 has 14 residues. CDR3 sequence reads: CASSPRDRAHEQFF. CDR3 nucleotides: TGTGCCAGCTCACCCCGGGACAGGGCCCATGAGCAGTTCTTC.